This section outlines one T cell receptor (beta chain) sequence together with its context. Its cognate antigen has yet to be identified. The sample holds no much larger clone one base away, and base qualities are not on file. This sample was included in a study of blood T cell repertoires in COVID-19 (dated by TCRdb to the early 2020s). Regarding the study in general: Collaborator samples came from the United States, Italy and Spain and covered acute and convalescent phases of COVID-19. Samples were obtained from the ongoing ImmuneRACE study (first 160 participants) and from over a thousand subjects provided by 6 global collaborators. The dataset comprised deeply sampled blood TCRbeta repertoires from subjects exposed to, actively infected with, or recovered from COVID-19. The material from the prospective study consisted of cDNA or gDNA derived from T cells, B-cell-depleted T cells, or PBMCs. Where available, HLA class I and class II types were taken from metadata supplied by the sample provider and were not determined by assay-based typing. A de-identified subject ID, COVID-19 status, age in years and sex were almost always included in the sample metadata. The repertoires were released in a freely available public database meant as a resource for research on the immune response to SARS-CoV-2.

What the authors observed across the whole study: The amount of clinical and demographic metadata varied by source and participant and was provided uncurated.

CDR1 SEHNR and CDR2 FQNEAQ are derived from the germline V gene (reference sequence). From V the trimming removes 3 bases and from J it removes 1 base, while the gene matches leave 2 bases of the junction unaccounted for. The CDR3 goes from the cysteine to the phenylalanine over 15 residues. Solely the CDR3 DNA is kept, with 45 bases framed from the first base. TCRbeta CDR3 regions were amplified from genomic DNA by means of the immunoSEQ Assay, a bias-controlled multiplex PCR. From the authors' description of their analysis: Nucleated cell counts per sample were estimated from amplification of reference gene primers within the assay. To quantify the absolute abundance of each unique TCRbeta CDR3 rearrangement, sequence reads were collapsed and filtered. Productive Simpson clonality was computed per sample as the square root of Simpson's diversity index over productive rearrangements. Drawn from immuneACCESS, this table holds only the in-frame rearrangements with V and J called that TCRdb kept. Clones are partly lost; checked studies trace under half to an unresolved V gene and leave the rest unexplained. V, J and clone size derive from that table, while D and trimming were established from the DNA sequence. The sample records over 200,000 clones, less than 85% of which are singletons. Together, the top ten hold about 1.7% of the sample.

Participants in the prospective study were enrolled through a virtual design, were aged roughly 18 to 100 years, and lived in about two dozen United States geographic areas. Cohort assignment in the prospective study relied on participant-reported clinical history from a screening survey and a study questionnaire. Recovered participants in ImmuneRACE Cohort 3 were defined by two consecutive negative NP/OP PCR tests, clearance by a healthcare professional, or resolution of symptoms. Mobile phlebotomists in the prospective study collected whole blood, serum and a nasopharyngeal or oropharyngeal swab from every participant. Over an approximately 2-month period, participants in the prospective study had the option of providing additional blood draws and questionnaires. Before DNA extraction, prospective study blood samples were shipped either frozen or at room temperature.

Sample: PBMCs or T cells enriched from blood (not recorded which). The source is a man aged 55 to 70 who had recovered from COVID-19. The chain employs TRBV7-9 and TRBJ2-3, with 9 bases in between that match TRBD2. The CDR3 loop reads CASSFGGGGTDTQYF. The DNA is TGTGCCAGCAGCTTCGGCGGGGGGGGCACAGATACGCAGTATTTT.